One sample yielded the 29 T cell receptor beta chains listed below, sequenced in a study of vaccination effects on CD4 cells after COVID-19. These receptors have no identified antigens. Under the ViraFEST assay, PBMC were stimulated with viral peptide pools so that antigen-specific CD4+ T cells expanded. Sequencing was performed afterwards. Investigators separated out CD4+ T cells once around 10 days of culture had passed. Participants completed two doses of the BNT162b2 or mRNA-1273 vaccine. Sequenced by immunoSEQ multiplex PCR; TCRdb stores in-frame clones only, minus some. The sample has 80,000 to 95,000 clones, around four fifths seen once. The sample was CD4+ T cells from PBMCs cultured with HCoV-OC43 spike peptides, taken after COVID-19 vaccination. Documented subset: HCoV-OC43 spike overlapping peptide pool stimulation. The receptors originated from a human donor who received a COVID-19 vaccine.

This chain uses TRBV4-2 with TRBJ1-6, with a tentative D call TRBD1 (5 bases). Germline V CDR1 and CDR2: LGHNA, YNFKEQ. This CDR3 is 15 amino acids long. V lost 2 bases, J lost 8 bases, and 13 bases lay in between. CDR3 DNA sequence: TGTGCCAGCAGCCAATGGCAGGGAGTAGATTCACCCCTCCACTTT. It translates to CASSQWQGVDSPLHF.

J is TRBJ2-7 and V is TRBV5-1; D gene uncertain. In germline, CDR1 is SGHRS, CDR2 YFSETQ. Trimming took off 0 bases at V and 3 bases at J, with 13 bases between the two ends. This CDR3 has 15 residues. CDR3 coding DNA: TGCGCCAGCAGCTTGGAACCCGGGCCCTACTACGAGCAGTACGTC. Amino acids: CASSLEPGPYYEQYV.

This clone was observed a handful of times. The CDR3, as DNA: TGTGCCAGCAGCGTACTTGGGGCTGGCACCGGGGAGCTGTTTTTT. Translating it yields CASSVLGAGTGELFF. The V gene is TRBV9, the J gene TRBJ2-2, with D maybe TRBD1 (5 bases). This CDR3 contains 15 residues. Per the germline V gene, CDR1 is SGDLS and CDR2 is YYNGEE. The ends were cut back, 1 base at V and 4 bases at J, with 11 bases in the middle.

J is TRBJ2-7 and V is TRBV6-1; TRBD1 matches at 9 bases. CDR3 length: 15 amino acids. CDR1 MNHNS and CDR2 SASEGT come from the germline V gene. Trimming cost V 2 bases and J 4 bases; bases outside gene matches: 6. The CDR3 nucleotides read TGTGCCAGCAGTGAATCCGGGACAGGGTCATACGAGCAGTACGTC. Protein: CASSESGTGSYEQYV.

J is TRBJ2-6 and V is TRBV7-2; no clear D gene. The CDR3 runs to 18 residues. Trimming took 1 base from V and 3 from J, leaving 16 bases between them. CDR1 is SGHTA and CDR2 is FQGNSA in the germline V gene. The CDR3 DNA reads as TGTGCCAGCAGCTTAGAGGTCGCTAGGGCTTTTGGGGCCAACGTCCTGACTTTC. This encodes CASSLEVARAFGANVLTF.

The chain joins TRBV4-1 to TRBJ1-5; 8 nucleotides match TRBD1. The CDR3 covers 21 residues. Germline CDR1 reads MGHRA; CDR2 reads YSYEKL. The J segment lost 0 bases and the V segment lost 4 bases, leaving 20 bases of the junction unmatched. This chain's CDR3 is CASSPTGGQGAHQYSNQPQHF. In nucleotides, the CDR3 is TGCGCCAGCAGCCCTACTGGCGGGCAGGGGGCCCATCAATATAGCAATCAGCCCCAGCATTTT.

This clone was detected only a few times. For the CDR3, the DNA is TGTGCCAGCAGCTTAGGGAGACAGGTTTCCTACGAGCAGTACGTC. Residues: CASSLGRQVSYEQYV. The gene calls are TRBV7-8 and TRBJ2-7, with D possibly being TRBD1 (6 bases). CDR3 size: 15 residues. Trimming removed 1 base at V and 1 base at J, with 11 bases between. CDR1 and CDR2 from the germline V gene are SGHVS and FQNEAQ.

This clone was recorded a few times. The DNA for the CDR3 is TGCGCCAGCGTGGGTCTGCCCGGAAACACCATATATTTT. This codes for CASVGLPGNTIYF. This chain links TRBV4-1 with TRBJ1-3; D gene uncertain. The V gene's germline CDR1 is MGHRA and CDR2 YSYEKL. Deletions cut 8 bases from V and 4 bases from J, with 12 bases between. The CDR3 has 13 residues.

The chain couples TRBV6-5 to TRBJ1-1, with D unresolved. From germline, CDR1 is MNHEY and CDR2 SVGAGI. Trimming stripped 0 bases from V and 2 bases from J, with 10 bases between. CDR3 length: 15 amino acids. CDR3 nucleotides: TGTGCCAGCAGTTACTCGGGCACTGGTAACACTGAAGCTTTCTTT. Translated: CASSYSGTGNTEAFF.

This rearrangement joins TRBV24-1 to TRBJ2-5, with D perhaps matching TRBD1 (7 bases). Germline V gives CDR1 KGHDR, CDR2 SFDVKD. V lost 8 bases and J 7 bases, leaving 19 bases between the germline ends. The CDR3 consists of 14 residues. In nucleotides, the CDR3 is TGTGCCACCACGACCGAGGCGGAGGGGGCGACCCAGTACTTC. Amino acid sequence: CATTTEAEGATQYF.

This clone has more than one count but fewer than ten. The chain joins TRBV12-3 or TRBV12-4 to TRBJ1-1; D remains ambiguous. Trimming pared 9 bases from V and 3 bases from J, leaving 14 bases between. This CDR3 comprises 13 residues. The CDR3 DNA sequence: TGTGCCAGTACCTCGGCACTTTACACTGAAGCTTTCTTT. Translated, it gives CASTSALYTEAFF.

The V and J genes are TRBV5-1 and TRBJ2-2; D might be TRBD2 (5 bases). This CDR3 is 17 amino acids long. CDR1 SGHRS and CDR2 YFSETQ come from the germline V gene. The V and J ends lost 4 bases and 5 bases respectively, with 21 bases between them. CDR3: CASSPSRAGVGTGELFF. In nucleotides, the CDR3 is TGCGCCAGCAGCCCGTCACGGGCCGGGGTCGGGACCGGGGAGCTGTTTTTT.

This CDR3 is CASSSTGYGYTF. The CDR3 bases are TGTGCCAGCAGCTCGACAGGGTATGGCTACACCTTC. The chain employs TRBV7-9 and TRBJ1-2; 7 positions agree with TRBD1. V lost 4 bases, J lost 5 bases, and 1 base stayed unmatched. The germline V gene has CDR1 SEHNR and CDR2 FQNEAQ (reference sequence). This CDR3 comprises 12 residues.

The rearrangement uses TRBV10-2 and TRBJ2-7; D might be TRBD1 (5 bases). The length of the CDR3 is 14 residues. Germline V gene data show CDR1 as WSHSY and CDR2 as SAAADI. V was shortened by 8 bases and J by 6 bases, with 20 bases between the two germline ends. This chain's CDR3 is CASSQGSGLGEQYV. CDR3 DNA sequence: TGCGCCAGCTCTCAGGGTTCCGGGTTGGGCGAGCAGTACGTC.

The gene calls are TRBV30 and TRBJ1-2; D uncertain. This CDR3 region has 13 residues. Germline CDR1 GTSNPN, CDR2 SVGIG (reference sequence). Trimming took 4 bases from V and 7 from J, leaving 16 bases between them. In nucleotides, the CDR3 is TGTGCCTGGAAGCTGGAAAGGTCGGGTGGCTACACCTTC. This gives the protein CAWKLERSGGYTF.

V usage is TRBV5-1 and J usage is TRBJ2-5, with D possibly matching TRBD1 (5 bases). The CDR3 loop spans 15 amino acids. From germline, CDR1 is SGHRS and CDR2 YFSETQ. V lost 2 bases to trimming and J lost 0 bases, with 11 bases between them. The CDR3 nucleotides read TGCGCCAGCAGCTTACAGGACACCGACCAAGAGACCCAGTACTTC. This gives the protein CASSLQDTDQETQYF.

This clone was observed once. J is TRBJ1-3 and V is TRBV5-1, with a weak D call TRBD1 (5 bases). The CDR3 runs 15 residues. V was trimmed by 4 bases and J by 0 bases, leaving 11 bases between them. Germline V CDR1 and CDR2: SGHRS, YFSETQ. The CDR3 loop reads CASSGEGTSGNTIYF. The CDR3 DNA sequence: TGCGCCAGCAGCGGAGAGGGGACCTCTGGAAACACCATATATTTT.

This chain joins TRBV7-8 and TRBJ1-2; the D is unclear. The germline CDR1 and CDR2 sequences are SGHVS and FQNEAQ. Trimming removed 5 bases at V and 7 bases at J, with 14 bases between. The CDR3 is made up of 13 amino acids. The CDR3 sequence is CASSDEGFSGYTF. The CDR3 region has the DNA TGTGCCAGCAGCGACGAAGGGTTTAGTGGCTACACCTTC.

The J gene is TRBJ2-5, the V gene TRBV7-2; weak D call: TRBD1 (6 bases). Germline values: CDR1 SGHTA, CDR2 FQGNSA. The V end was cut by 5 bases, the J end by 1 base, with 23 bases between. The CDR3 is made up of 18 amino acids. The DNA for the CDR3 is TGTGCCAGCAGCACGTCCTGGACAGTCACCCCTCTCCAAGAGACCCAGTACTTC. Translation: CASSTSWTVTPLQETQYF.

This sequence joins TRBV12-3 or TRBV12-4 and TRBJ1-6; D is possibly TRBD1 (6 bases). Trimming cost V 11 bases and J 8 bases, with 16 bases left between them. The CDR3 has 13 residues. CDR3 protein: CAHSVGGHSPLHF. The CDR3 DNA is TGTGCCCACTCTGTGGGGGGCCATTCACCCCTCCACTTT.

This chain uses TRBV7-3 with TRBJ2-1, with 9 bases aligning to TRBD2. The CDR3 has 15 amino acids. J lost 4 bases, V lost 4 bases, and 5 bases had no gene match. Germline CDR1 is SGHTA and CDR2 is FQGTGA. The chain's CDR3 is CASSSGTSPYNEQFF. The CDR3 DNA is TGTGCCAGCAGCTCCGGGACTAGCCCTTACAATGAGCAGTTCTTC. Based on the CDR3 plus reference TRBV7-3 and TRBJ2-1, the full variable domain is GAGVSQTPSNKVTEKGKYVELRCDPISGHTALYWYRQSLGQGPEFLIYFQGTGAADDSGLPNDRFFAVRPEGSVSTLKIQRTERGDSAVYLCASSSGTSPYNEQFFGPGTRLTVL.

This chain connects TRBV24-1 to TRBJ1-1, with D uncertain. This CDR3 contains 15 residues. Trimming took 4 bases from V and 5 from J, leaving 16 bases between them. Per germline, CDR1 KGHDR and CDR2 SFDVKD. The CDR3 sequence: CATSDPKGQSTEAFF. The CDR3 coding sequence is TGTGCCACCAGTGACCCAAAAGGCCAGAGTACTGAAGCTTTCTTT.

The CDR3 nucleotides read TGTGCCACCAGCAGAGCGCCACTCGGGGAGACCCAGTACTTC. Encoded protein: CATSRAPLGETQYF. V usage is TRBV15 and J usage is TRBJ2-5, with no clear D. CDR1 is LNHNV, CDR2 YYDKDF, per germline (reference sequence). Trimming shortened V by 1 base and J by 5 bases, and 11 bases separated the two germline ends. CDR3 length: 14 residues.

The gene calls are TRBV5-1 and TRBJ1-1; D not certain. Trimming pared 4 bases from V and 0 bases from J, leaving 10 bases between. The CDR3 totals 14 residues. CDR1 and CDR2 from the germline V gene are SGHRS and YFSETQ. CDR3: CASSKEEVNTEAFF. Written as DNA, the CDR3 is TGCGCCAGCAGCAAAGAAGAGGTGAACACTGAAGCTTTCTTT.

V gene TRBV7-3 combines with J gene TRBJ1-2; tentatively, D is TRBD1 (6 bases). There are 15 residues in the CDR3. Germline loops: CDR1 SGHTA, CDR2 FQGTGA. V gave up 0 bases and J gave up 6 bases, with 14 bases separating them. The CDR3 sequence: CASSLTGGRKDGYTF. The CDR3 DNA reads TGTGCCAGCAGCTTAACGGGGGGGCGTAAAGATGGCTACACCTTC.

This chain links TRBV18 with TRBJ1-5; D uncertain. This CDR3 contains 15 residues. V lost 1 base and J lost 2, with 9 bases in between. Germline loops: CDR1 KGHSH, CDR2 LQKENI. CDR3 in DNA: TGTGCCAGCTCACCACGCGGGGTCGGCAATCAGCCCCAGCATTTT. Protein product: CASSPRGVGNQPQHF.

This chain uses TRBV2 with TRBJ1-5, with unresolved D. The germline gives CDR1 SNHLY, CDR2 FYNNEI. This CDR3 has 13 residues. V lost 7 bases, J lost 0 bases, and 7 bases lay in between. CDR3 amino acids: CASMGYSNQPQHF. The CDR3 nucleotides read TGTGCCAGCATGGGGTATAGCAATCAGCCCCAGCATTTT. The whole variable domain, filled in from reference TRBV2 and TRBJ1-5, reads EPEVTQTPSHQVTQMGQEVILRCVPISNHLYFYWYRQILGQKVEFLVSFYNNEISEKSEIFDDQFSVERPDGSNFTLKIRSTKLEDSAMYFCASMGYSNQPQHFGDGTRLSIL.

The chain joins TRBV2 to TRBJ1-6, with D tentatively TRBD1 (6 bases). V gave up 5 bases and J gave up 3 bases, with 11 bases separating them. CDR1 SNHLY and CDR2 FYNNEI come from the germline V gene. This CDR3 is 15 amino acids long. The CDR3 bases are TGTGCCAGCAGTCAGGACAGTAGCTATAATTCACCCCTCCACTTT. Amino acid sequence: CASSQDSSYNSPLHF.

V and J are TRBV3-1 (or the pseudogene TRBV3-2) and TRBJ1-1; 7 bases align to TRBD1. V lost 5 bases and J lost 6; bases outside the gene matches: 12. Germline assignment: CDR1 LGHDT and CDR2 YNNKEL (reference sequence). The CDR3 sequence is 15 residues long. The CDR3 nucleotides read TGTGCCAGCAGCGTTCTGTACAGGGGTAGGTCTGAAGCTTTCTTT. It specifies CASSVLYRGRSEAFF.